This section outlines one T cell receptor beta chain sequence together with its context. Antigen specificity is unknown. This sample is drawn from a study of CXCR3-negative and CXCR3-positive naive CD8 T cells. Looking at the study overall: Cumulative TRB read yield was some 140 million, averaging about 1.5 +/- 0.3 million per library. Study-wide points: Similar TRBV-TRBJ usage was seen in naive cells (both CXCR3-negative and CXCR3-positive), but memory cells differed. Diversity proved comparably high across both naive subsets and much lower in memory CD8+ cells.

The method, 5' RACE with UMI labels, was used to prepare the TRB cDNA libraries. TCRdb re-analyzed the 5' RACE reads; it lists each CDR3 protein once, without DNA. The sample holds 37,000 or so distinct CDR3 sequences. 300,000 to 350,000 cells per CD8+ T cell subset were flow-sorted in triplicate. Germline CDR1 reads MNHEY; CDR2 reads SVGAGI. The CDR3 has 13 amino acids. Material: memory CD8+ T cells from blood. The chain recombines TRBV6-5 with TRBJ1-2; TCRdb indicates TRBD1, and absent DNA this call remains unverified. The receptor's source is a human donor in good health. Some clones in this sample may be carry-over from other donors' samples. CDR3 amino acids: CASSLGTDYGYTF.